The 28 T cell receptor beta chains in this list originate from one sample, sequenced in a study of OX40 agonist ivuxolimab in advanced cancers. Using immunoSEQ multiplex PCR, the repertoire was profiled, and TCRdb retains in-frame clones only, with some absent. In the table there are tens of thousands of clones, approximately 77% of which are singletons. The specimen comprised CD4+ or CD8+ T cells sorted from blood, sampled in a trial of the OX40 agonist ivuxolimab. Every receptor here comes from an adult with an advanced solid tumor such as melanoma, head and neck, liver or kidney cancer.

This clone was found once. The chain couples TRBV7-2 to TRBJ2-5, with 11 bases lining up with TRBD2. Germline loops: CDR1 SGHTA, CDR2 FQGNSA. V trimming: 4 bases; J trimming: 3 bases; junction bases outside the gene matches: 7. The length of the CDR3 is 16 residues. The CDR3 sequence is CASSSGLAGGEETQYF. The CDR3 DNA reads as TGTGCCAGCAGCTCCGGACTAGCGGGCGGGGAAGAGACCCAGTACTTC. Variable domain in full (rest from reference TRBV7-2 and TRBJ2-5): GAGVSQSPSNKVTEKGKDVELRCDPISGHTALYWYRQSLGQGLEFLIYFQGNSAPDKSGLPSDRFSAERTGGSVSTLTIQRTQQEDSAVYLCASSSGLAGGEETQYFGPGTRLLVL.

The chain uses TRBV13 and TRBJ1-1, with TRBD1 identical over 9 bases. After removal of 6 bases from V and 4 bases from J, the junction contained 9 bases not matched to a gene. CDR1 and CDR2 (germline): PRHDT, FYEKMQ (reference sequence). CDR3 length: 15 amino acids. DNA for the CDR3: TGTGCCAGCAGTAGGACAGGGGCATTTTCCACTGAAGCTTTCTTT. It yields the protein CASSRTGAFSTEAFF.

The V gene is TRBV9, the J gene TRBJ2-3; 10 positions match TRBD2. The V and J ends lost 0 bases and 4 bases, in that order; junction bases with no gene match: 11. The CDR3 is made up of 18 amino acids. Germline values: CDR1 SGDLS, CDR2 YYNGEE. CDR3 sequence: CASSVEGSGRLVPDTQYF. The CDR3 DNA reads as TGTGCCAGCAGCGTAGAGGGTAGCGGGAGGCTCGTCCCAGATACGCAGTATTTT.

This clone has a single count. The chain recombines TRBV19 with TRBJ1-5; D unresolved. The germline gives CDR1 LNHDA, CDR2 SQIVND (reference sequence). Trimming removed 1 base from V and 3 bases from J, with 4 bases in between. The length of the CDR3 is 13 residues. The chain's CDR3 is CASSIVDNQPQHF. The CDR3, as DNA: TGTGCCAGTAGTATAGTAGACAATCAGCCCCAGCATTTT.

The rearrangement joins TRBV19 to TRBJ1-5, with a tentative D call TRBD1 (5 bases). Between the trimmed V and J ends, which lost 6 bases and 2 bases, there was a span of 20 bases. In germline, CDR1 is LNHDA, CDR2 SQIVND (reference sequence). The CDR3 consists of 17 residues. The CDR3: CASRTGLSGGGNQPQHF. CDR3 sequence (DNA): TGTGCCAGTAGGACGGGACTATCTGGCGGTGGCAATCAGCCCCAGCATTTT.

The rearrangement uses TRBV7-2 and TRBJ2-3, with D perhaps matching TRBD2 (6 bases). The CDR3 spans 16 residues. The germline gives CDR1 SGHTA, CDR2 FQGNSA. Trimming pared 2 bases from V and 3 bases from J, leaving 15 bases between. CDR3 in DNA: TGTGCCAGCAGCTTAAGTTTCGGGAGTAGGACAGATACGCAGTATTTT. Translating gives CASSLSFGSRTDTQYF.

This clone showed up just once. The DNA for the CDR3 is TGTGCCAGCAGTTACTCCGGGACTAGCACAGATACGCAGTATTTT. Its translation is CASSYSGTSTDTQYF. The rearrangement uses TRBV6-6 and TRBJ2-3, with a possible D match to TRBD2 (6 bases). CDR3 length: 15 residues. The germline V gene has CDR1 MNHNY and CDR2 SVGAGI (reference sequence). Trimming cost V 0 bases and J 0 bases, with 7 bases left between them.

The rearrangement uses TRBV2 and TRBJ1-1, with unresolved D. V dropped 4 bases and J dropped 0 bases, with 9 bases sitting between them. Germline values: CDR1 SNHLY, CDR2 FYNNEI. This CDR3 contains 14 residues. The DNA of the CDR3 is TGTGCCAGCAGTGTGAGGCAGATGAACACTGAAGCTTTCTTT. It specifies CASSVRQMNTEAFF.

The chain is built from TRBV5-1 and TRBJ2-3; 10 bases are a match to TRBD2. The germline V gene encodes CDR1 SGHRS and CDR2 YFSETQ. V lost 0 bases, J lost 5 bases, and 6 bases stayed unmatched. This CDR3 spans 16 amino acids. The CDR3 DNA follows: TGCGCCAGCAGCTTGGCCGCTAGCGGGAGAATAGATACGCAGTATTTT. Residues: CASSLAASGRIDTQYF.

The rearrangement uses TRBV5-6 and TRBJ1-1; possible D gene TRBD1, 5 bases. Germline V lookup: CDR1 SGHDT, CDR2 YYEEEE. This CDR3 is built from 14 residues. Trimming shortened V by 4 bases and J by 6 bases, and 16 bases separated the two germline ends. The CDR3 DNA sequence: TGTGCCAGCAGCAGGAAGTCGGGGGTACCTGAAGCTTTCTTT. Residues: CASSRKSGVPEAFF.

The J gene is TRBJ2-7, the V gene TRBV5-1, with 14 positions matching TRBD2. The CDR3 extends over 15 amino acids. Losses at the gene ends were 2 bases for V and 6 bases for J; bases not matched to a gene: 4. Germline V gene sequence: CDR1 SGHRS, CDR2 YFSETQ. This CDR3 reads CASSFQTSGRGEQYF. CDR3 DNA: TGCGCCAGCAGCTTCCAGACTAGCGGGAGGGGCGAGCAGTACTTC.

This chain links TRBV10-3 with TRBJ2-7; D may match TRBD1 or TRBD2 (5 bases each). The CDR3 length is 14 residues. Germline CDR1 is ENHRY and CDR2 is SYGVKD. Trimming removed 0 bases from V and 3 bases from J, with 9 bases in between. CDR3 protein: CAISESGVLYEQYF. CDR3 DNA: TGTGCCATCAGTGAGTCGGGGGTTCTCTACGAGCAGTACTTC.

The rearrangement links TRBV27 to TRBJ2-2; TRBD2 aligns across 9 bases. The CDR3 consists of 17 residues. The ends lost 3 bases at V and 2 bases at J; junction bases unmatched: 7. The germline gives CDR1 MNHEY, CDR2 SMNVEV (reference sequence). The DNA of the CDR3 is TGTGCCAGCAGTTTTTCCCGACTAGCGGAAAACACCGGGGAGCTGTTTTTT. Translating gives CASSFSRLAENTGELFF.

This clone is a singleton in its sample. CDR3 nucleotides: TGTGCCAGCAAGCAGGACAGGGAAGAGACCCAGTACTTC. Amino acids: CASKQDREETQYF. The rearrangement uses TRBV2 and TRBJ2-5, with 8 bases matching TRBD1. The CDR3 runs 13 residues. Germline loops: CDR1 SNHLY, CDR2 FYNNEI. The ends lost 7 bases at V and 3 bases at J; junction bases unmatched: 4.

For the CDR3, the DNA is TGTGCCAGCAGCCAGGTCGGGGGGGCCGGGGACCTTACGCAGTATTTT. It encodes CASSQVGGAGDLTQYF. V is TRBV4-2 and J is TRBJ2-3, with 8 bases fitting TRBD2. This CDR3 is 16 amino acids long. Unmatched junction bases numbered 13, after V lost 3 bases and J lost 8 bases. Germline loops: CDR1 LGHNA, CDR2 YNFKEQ.

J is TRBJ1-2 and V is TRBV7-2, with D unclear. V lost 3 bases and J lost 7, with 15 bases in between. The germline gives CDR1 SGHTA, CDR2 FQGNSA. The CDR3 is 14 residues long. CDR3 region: CASSFWRGEGGYTF. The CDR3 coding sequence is TGTGCCAGCAGCTTTTGGCGGGGTGAGGGTGGCTACACCTTC.

CDR3 DNA sequence: TGTGCCAGCAGCTCCACGACTAGCGGGAACACAGATACGCAGTATTTT. Translation: CASSSTTSGNTDTQYF. The chain combines TRBV11-3 with TRBJ2-3, with TRBD2 matching 11 bases. Germline V gene data show CDR1 as SGHNT and CDR2 as YENEEA. V lost 4 bases to trimming and J lost 2 bases; unmatched junction nucleotides: 5. The CDR3 extends over 16 amino acids. Complete variable domain (other parts from reference TRBV11-3 and TRBJ2-3): EAGVVQSPRYKIIEKKQPVAFWCNPISGHNTLYWYLQNLGQGPELLIRYENEEAVDDSQLPKDRFSAERLKGVDSTLKIQPAELGDSAVYLCASSSTTSGNTDTQYFGPGTRLTVL.

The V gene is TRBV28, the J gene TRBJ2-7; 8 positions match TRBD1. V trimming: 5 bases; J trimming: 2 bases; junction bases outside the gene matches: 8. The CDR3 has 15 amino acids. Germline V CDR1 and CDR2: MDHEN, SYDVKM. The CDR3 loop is CASSRGGQETYEQYF. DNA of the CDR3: TGTGCCAGCAGTCGTGGGGGACAGGAGACCTACGAGCAGTACTTC.

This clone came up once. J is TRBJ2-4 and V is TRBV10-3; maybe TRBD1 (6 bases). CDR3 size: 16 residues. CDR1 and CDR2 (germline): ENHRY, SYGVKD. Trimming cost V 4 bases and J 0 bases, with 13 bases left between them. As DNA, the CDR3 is TGTGCCATCAGTGTAAAAGACAGGCTAGCCAAAAACATTCAGTACTTC. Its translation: CAISVKDRLAKNIQYF.

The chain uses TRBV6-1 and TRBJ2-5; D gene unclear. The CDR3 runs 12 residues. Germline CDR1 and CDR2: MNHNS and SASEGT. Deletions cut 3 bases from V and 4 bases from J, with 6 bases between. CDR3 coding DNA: TGTGCCAGCAGTGAGCAGTCAGAGACCCAGTACTTC. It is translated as CASSEQSETQYF.

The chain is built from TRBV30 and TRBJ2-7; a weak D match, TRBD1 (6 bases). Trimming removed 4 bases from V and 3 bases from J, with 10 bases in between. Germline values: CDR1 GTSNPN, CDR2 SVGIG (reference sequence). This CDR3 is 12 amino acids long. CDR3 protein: CAWTSRGYEQYF. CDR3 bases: TGTGCCTGGACCAGCAGGGGCTACGAGCAGTACTTC.

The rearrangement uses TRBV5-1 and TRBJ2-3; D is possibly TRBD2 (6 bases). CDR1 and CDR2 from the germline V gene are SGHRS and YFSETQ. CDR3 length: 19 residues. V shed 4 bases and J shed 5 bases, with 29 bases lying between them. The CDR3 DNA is TGCGCCAGCAGCAAAGATGGGCTAATACTAGCCGACCAAGGAGATACGCAGTATTTT. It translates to CASSKDGLILADQGDTQYF.

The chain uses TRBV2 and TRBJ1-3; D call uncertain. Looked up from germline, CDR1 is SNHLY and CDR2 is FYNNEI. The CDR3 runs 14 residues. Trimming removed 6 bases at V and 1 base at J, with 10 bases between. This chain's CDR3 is CASRQRFSGNTIYF. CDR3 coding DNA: TGTGCCAGCAGGCAGAGGTTTTCTGGAAACACCATATATTTT. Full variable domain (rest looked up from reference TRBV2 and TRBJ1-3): EPEVTQTPSHQVTQMGQEVILRCVPISNHLYFYWYRQILGQKVEFLVSFYNNEISEKSEIFDDQFSVERPDGSNFTLKIRSTKLEDSAMYFCASRQRFSGNTIYFGEGSWLTVV.

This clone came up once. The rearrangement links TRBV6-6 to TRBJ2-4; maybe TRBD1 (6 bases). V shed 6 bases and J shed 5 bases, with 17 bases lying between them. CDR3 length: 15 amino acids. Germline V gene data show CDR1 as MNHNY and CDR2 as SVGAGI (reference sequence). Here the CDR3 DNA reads TGTGCCAGCAGCGGTATAGCTGGGGGCCAAAACATTCAGTACTTC. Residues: CASSGIAGGQNIQYF.

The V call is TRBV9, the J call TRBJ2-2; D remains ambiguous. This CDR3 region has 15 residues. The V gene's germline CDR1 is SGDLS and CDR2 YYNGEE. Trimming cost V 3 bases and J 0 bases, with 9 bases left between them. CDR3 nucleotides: TGTGCCAGCAGCGATAGGGCTACGAACACCGGGGAGCTGTTTTTT. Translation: CASSDRATNTGELFF.

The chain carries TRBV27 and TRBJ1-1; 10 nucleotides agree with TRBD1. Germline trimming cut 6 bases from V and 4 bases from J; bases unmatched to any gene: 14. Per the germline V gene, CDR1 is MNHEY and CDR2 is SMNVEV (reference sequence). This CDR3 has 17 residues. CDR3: CASRGAGTGALGTEAFF. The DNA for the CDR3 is TGTGCCAGCAGAGGGGCCGGGACAGGGGCTCTGGGCACTGAAGCTTTCTTT.

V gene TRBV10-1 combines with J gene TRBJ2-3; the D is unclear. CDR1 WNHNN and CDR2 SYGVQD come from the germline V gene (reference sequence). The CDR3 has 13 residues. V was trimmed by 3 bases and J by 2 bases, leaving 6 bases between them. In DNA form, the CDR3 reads TGCGCCAGCAGTGAACCAGACACAGATACGCAGTATTTT. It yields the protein CASSEPDTDTQYF.

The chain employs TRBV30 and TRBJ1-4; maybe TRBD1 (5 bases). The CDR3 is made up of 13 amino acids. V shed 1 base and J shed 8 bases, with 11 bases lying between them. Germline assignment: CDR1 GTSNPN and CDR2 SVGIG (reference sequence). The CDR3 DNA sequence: TGTGCCTGGAGTGGGGGCCCGGGAGAAAAACTGTTTTTT. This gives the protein CAWSGGPGEKLFF.